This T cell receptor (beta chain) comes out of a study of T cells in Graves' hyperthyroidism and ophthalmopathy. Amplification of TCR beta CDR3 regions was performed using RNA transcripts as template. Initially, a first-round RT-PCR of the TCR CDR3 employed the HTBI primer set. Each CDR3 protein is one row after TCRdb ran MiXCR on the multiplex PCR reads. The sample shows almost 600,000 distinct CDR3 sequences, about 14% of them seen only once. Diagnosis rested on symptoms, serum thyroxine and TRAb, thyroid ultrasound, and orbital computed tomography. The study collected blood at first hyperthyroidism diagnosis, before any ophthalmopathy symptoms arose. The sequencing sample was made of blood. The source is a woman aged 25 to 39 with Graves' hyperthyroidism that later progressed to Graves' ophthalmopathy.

This CDR3 is CASSRAGGPHSYEQYF. The CDR3 DNA reads as TGTGCCAGCAGCCGCGCGGGAGGCCCCCACTCCTACGAGCAGTACTTC. The chain links TRBV28 to TRBJ2-7, with 8 bases matching TRBD2. The length of the CDR3 is 16 residues. CDR1 MDHEN and CDR2 SYDVKM come from the germline V gene. Trimming at V came to 6 bases and at J to 0 bases, leaving 10 bases not matched to a gene.